The TCR beta chain under discussion was sequenced for a study of cytomegalovirus exposure and HLA in healthy donors. Whole-study results and caveats: As was reported, the HLA-A and HLA-B alleles of most subjects were accurately predicted from TCR beta sequences. Cytomegalovirus-associated status was assigned to more than 150 TCR beta chains.

The study ran its PCR with 60 Vbeta and 13 Jbeta primers. Sequencing was performed with immunoSEQ multiplex PCR; in TCRdb, only in-frame clones are kept and a portion is missing. The repertoire holds 100,000 to 150,000 clones, with around 82% as singletons. Concerning this clone itself: Its specificity is not known.

This TCR was recovered from a man aged 35-49 years in good health and CMV-seronegative. Input material: PBMCs.

Written as DNA, the CDR3 is TGTGCCAGCAGTTACTCAGGAGGAATGAACTATGGCTACACCTTC. Its translation: CASSYSGGMNYGYTF. This chain connects TRBV6-5 to TRBJ1-2; no firm D call. The CDR3 sequence is 15 residues long. Trimming removed 0 bases at V and 2 bases at J, with 10 bases between. The germline V gene encodes CDR1 MNHEY and CDR2 SVGAGI.